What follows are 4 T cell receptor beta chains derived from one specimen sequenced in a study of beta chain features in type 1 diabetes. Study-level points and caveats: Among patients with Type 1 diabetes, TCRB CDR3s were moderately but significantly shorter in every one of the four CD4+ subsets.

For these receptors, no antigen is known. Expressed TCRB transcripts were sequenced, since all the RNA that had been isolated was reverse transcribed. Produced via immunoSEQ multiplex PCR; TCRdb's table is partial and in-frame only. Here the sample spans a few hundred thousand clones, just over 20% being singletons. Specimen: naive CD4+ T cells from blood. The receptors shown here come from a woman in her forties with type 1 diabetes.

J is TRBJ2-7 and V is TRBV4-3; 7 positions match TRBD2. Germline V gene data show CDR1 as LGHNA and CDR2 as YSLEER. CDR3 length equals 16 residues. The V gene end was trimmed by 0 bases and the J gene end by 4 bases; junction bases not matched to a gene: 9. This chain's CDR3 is CASSQDAAGDWYEQYF. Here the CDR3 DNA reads TGCGCCAGCAGCCAAGATGCGGCGGGGGATTGGTACGAGCAGTACTTC.

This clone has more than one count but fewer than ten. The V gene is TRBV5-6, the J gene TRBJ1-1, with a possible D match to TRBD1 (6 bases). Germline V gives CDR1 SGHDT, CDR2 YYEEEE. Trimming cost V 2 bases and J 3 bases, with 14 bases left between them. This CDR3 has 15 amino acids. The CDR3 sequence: CASSFGWGPYTEAFF. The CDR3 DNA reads TGTGCCAGCAGCTTCGGGTGGGGGCCGTACACTGAAGCTTTCTTT. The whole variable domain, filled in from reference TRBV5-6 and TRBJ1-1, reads DAGVTQSPTHLIKTRGQQVTLRCSPKSGHDTVSWYQQALGQGPQFIFQYYEEEERQRGNFPDRFSGHQFPNYSSELNVNALLLGDSALYLCASSFGWGPYTEAFFGQGTRLTVV.

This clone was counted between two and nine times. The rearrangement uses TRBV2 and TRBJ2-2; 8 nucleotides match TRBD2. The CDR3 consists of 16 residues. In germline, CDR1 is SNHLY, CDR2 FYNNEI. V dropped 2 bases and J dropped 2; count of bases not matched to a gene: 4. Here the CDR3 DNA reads TGTGCCAGCAGTGAATTTAGCGGGATCAACACCGGGGAGCTGTTTTTT. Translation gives CASSEFSGINTGELFF.

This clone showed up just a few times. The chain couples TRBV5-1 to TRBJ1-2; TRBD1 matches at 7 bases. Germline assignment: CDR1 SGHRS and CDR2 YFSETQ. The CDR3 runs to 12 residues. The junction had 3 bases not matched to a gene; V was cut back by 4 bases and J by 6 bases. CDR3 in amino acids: CASSKGADGYTF. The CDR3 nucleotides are TGCGCCAGCAGCAAGGGGGCGGATGGCTACACCTTC.